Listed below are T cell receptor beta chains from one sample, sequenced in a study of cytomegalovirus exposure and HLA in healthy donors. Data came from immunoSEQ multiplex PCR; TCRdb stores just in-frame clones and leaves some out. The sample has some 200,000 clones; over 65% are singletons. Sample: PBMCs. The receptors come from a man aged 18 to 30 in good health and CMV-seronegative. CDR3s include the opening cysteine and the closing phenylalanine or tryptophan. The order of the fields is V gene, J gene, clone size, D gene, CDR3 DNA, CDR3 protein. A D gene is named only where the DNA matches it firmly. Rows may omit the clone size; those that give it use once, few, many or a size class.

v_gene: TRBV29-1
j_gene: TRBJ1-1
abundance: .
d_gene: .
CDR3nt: TGCAGCGCTCGCCGGGGGAACACTGAAGCTTTCTTT
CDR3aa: CSARRGNTEAFF

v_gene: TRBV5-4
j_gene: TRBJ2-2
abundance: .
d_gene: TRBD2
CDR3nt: TGTGCCAGCAGCTCGGGACTAGCGGGTGGGGAGGAGCTGTTTTTT
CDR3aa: CASSSGLAGGEELFF

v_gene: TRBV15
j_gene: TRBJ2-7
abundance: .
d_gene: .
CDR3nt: TGTGCCACCAGCAGAGGACAGGACTTGTCCTACGAGCAGTACTTC
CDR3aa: CATSRGQDLSYEQYF

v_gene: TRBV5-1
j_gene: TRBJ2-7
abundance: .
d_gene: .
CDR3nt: TGCGCCAGCAGCTTGCTTCCAACAGGGCTAATCCACGAGCAGTACTTC
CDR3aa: CASSLLPTGLIHEQYF

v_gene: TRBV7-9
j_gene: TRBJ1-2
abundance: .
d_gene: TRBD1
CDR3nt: TGTGCCAGCAGCTTAGCCGGGACAGGGGGCTTTGGCTACACCTTC
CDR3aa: CASSLAGTGGFGYTF

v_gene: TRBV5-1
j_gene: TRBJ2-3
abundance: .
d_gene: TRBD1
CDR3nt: TGCGCCAGCAGCTACAGGGGGCTGGCAGATACGCAGTATTTT
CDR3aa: CASSYRGLADTQYF

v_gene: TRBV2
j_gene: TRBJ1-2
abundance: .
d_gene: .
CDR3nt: TGTGCCAGCGTCTGGACAGAATATTATGGCTACACCTTC
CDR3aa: CASVWTEYYGYTF

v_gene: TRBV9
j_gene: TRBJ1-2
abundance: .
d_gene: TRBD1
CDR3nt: TGTGCCAGCAGCCCCAGTCCGGGACAGGGTCATGGCTACACCTTC
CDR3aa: CASSPSPGQGHGYTF

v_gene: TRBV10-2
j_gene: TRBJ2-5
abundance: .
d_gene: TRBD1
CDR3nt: TGCGCCAGCGGACAGGGGGCGCGGGAGACCCAGTACTTC
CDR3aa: CASGQGARETQYF

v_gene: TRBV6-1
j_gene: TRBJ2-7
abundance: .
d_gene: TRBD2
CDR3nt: TGTGCCAGCAGTCCCTGGGGAGGGAGTGAACACGAGCAGTACTTC
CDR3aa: CASSPWGGSEHEQYF

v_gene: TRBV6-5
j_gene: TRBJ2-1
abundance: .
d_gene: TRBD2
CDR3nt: TGTGCCAGCAGTTCCCAAATGAGCGGGAATGGGTATGAGCAGTTCTTC
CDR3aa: CASSSQMSGNGYEQFF

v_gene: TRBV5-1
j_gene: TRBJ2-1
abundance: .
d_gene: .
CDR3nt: TGCGCCAGCAGCTTGTCTCAGGTTTACAATGAGCAGTTCTTC
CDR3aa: CASSLSQVYNEQFF

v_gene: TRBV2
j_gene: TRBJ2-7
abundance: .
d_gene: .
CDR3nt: TGTGCCAGCAGTGTCAGGGAAGCCTACGAGCAGTACTTC
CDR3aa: CASSVREAYEQYF

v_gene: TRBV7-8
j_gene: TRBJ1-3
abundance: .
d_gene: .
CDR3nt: TGTGCCAGCAGCCGTACCGGTTACTCTGGAAACACCATATATTTT
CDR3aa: CASSRTGYSGNTIYF

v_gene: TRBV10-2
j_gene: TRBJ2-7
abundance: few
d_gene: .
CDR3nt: TGCGCCAGCAGTGAAGTACTATATGCTTACGAGCAGTACTTC
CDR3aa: CASSEVLYAYEQYF

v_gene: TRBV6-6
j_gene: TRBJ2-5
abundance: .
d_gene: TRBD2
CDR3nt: TGTGCCAGCAGTTCCCCTGCTAGCGGGGAAGAGACCCAGTACTTC
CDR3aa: CASSSPASGEETQYF

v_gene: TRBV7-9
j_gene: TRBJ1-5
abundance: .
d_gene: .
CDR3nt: TGTGCCAGCAGATCCGGCAATCAGCCCCAGCATTTT
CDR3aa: CASRSGNQPQHF

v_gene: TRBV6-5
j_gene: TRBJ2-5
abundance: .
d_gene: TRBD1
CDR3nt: TGTGCCACCAAGGACAGGGGGCTGGGGACCCAGTACTTC
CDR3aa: CATKDRGLGTQYF

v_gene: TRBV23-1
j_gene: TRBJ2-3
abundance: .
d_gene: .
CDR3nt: TGCGCCAGCAGTCAAGACAGCTCTAGCACAGATACGCAGTATTTT
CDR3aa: CASSQDSSSTDTQYF

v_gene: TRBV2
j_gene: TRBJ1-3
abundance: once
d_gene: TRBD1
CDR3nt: TGTGCCAGCAGGCGGGGGGACAGATTAACTGGAAACACCATATATTTT
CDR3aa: CASRRGDRLTGNTIYF

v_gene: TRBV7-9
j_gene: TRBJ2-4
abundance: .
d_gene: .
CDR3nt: TGTGCCAGCAGCCGGGATCAAAACATTCAGTACTTC
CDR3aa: CASSRDQNIQYF

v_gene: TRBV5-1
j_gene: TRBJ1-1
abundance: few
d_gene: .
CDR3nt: TGCGCCAGCAGCGGACCTGGGGGGGGCGGTACTGAAGCTTTCTTT
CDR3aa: CASSGPGGGGTEAFF

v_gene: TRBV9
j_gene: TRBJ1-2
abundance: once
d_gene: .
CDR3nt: TGTGCCAGCAGCTCTTCCTCCAGGGATCATGGCTACACCTTC
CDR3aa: CASSSSSRDHGYTF

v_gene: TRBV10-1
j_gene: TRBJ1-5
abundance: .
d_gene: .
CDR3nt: TGCGCCAGCAGTGGAGGGAAGGATCAGCCCCAGCATTTT
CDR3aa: CASSGGKDQPQHF

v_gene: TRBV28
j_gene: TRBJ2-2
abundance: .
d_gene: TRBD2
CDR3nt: TGTGCCAGCAGTTTACCGGGAGGGCCCCTAAATAACGGGGAGCTGTTTTTT
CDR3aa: CASSLPGGPLNNGELFF

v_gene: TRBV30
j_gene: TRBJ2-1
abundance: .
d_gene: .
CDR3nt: TGTGCCTGGAGCCTAGCAGGTCACAATGAGCAGTTCTTC
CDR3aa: CAWSLAGHNEQFF

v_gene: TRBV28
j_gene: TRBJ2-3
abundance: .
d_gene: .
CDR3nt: TGTGCCAGCAGTCCCCGTCTGGGAGGAGACACAGATACGCAGTATTTT
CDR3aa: CASSPRLGGDTDTQYF

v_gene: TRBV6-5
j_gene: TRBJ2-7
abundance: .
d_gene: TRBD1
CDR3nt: TGTGCCAGCAGTTACAGCAGCAGGGGGCAATACGAGCAGTACTTC
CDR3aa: CASSYSSRGQYEQYF

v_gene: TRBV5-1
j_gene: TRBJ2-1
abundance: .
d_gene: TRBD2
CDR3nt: TGCGCCAGCAGCCCCCTGAGCGGGACCATTCACAATGAGCAGTTCTTC
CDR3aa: CASSPLSGTIHNEQFF

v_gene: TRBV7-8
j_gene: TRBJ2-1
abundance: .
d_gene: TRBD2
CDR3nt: TGTGCCAGCAGCTTAGAGGCTAGCGGGAGTTTAATTGGGGGTGAGCAGTTCTTC
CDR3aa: CASSLEASGSLIGGEQFF

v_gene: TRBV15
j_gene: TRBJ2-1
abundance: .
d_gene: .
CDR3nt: TGTGCCACCAGCAGAGTTGCGGATTCCTACAATGAGCAGTTCTTC
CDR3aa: CATSRVADSYNEQFF

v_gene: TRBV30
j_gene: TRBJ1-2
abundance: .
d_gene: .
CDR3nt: TGTGCCTGGAGTGATGAGAACAACTATGGCTACACCTTC
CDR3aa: CAWSDENNYGYTF

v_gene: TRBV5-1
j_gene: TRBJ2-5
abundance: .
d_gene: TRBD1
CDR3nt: TGCGCCAGCAGCCCCCTCCGGACAGGGTCTCGAGAGACCCAGTACTTC
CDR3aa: CASSPLRTGSRETQYF

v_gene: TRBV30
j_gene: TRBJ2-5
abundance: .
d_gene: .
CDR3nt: TGTGCCTGGGCACAGGGTAACCAAGAGACCCAGTACTTC
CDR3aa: CAWAQGNQETQYF

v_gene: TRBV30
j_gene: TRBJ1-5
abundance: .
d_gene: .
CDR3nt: TGTGCCTGGTGGGGCCGACAGTACAATCAGCCCCAGCATTTT
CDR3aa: CAWWGRQYNQPQHF

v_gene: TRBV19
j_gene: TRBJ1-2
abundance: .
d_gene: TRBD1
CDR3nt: TGTGCCAGTAGTTTTGACAGGGAGTTGGGCTACACCTTC
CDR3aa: CASSFDRELGYTF

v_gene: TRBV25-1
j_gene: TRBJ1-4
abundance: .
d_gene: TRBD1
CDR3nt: TGTGCCAGCAGCGCTGGACAGGGACTTAATGAAAAACTGTTTTTT
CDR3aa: CASSAGQGLNEKLFF

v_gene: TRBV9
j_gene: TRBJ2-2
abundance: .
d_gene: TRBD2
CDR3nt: TGTGCCAGCAGCGTAGCCGGGAGGGCCGACACCGGGGAGCTGTTTTTT
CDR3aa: CASSVAGRADTGELFF

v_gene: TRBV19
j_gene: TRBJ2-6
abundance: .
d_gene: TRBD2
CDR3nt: TGTGCCAGTAGCTTCATTGCCGGGGGGTCTGGGGCCAACGTCCTGACTTTC
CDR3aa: CASSFIAGGSGANVLTF

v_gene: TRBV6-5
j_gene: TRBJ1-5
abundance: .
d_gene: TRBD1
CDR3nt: TGTGCCAGCAGGTCAGGGGGTAGCAATCAGCCCCAGCATTTT
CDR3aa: CASRSGGSNQPQHF

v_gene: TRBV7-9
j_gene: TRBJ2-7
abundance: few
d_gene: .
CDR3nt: TGTTCCAGCAGCTTTGTTGGGGGGACCTACGAGCAGTACTTC
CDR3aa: CSSSFVGGTYEQYF

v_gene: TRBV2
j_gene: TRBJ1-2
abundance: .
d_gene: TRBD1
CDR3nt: TGTGCCAGCAGCCCTGGACTGGGCAGGGGGCAGGGTGGCTACACCTTC
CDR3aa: CASSPGLGRGQGGYTF

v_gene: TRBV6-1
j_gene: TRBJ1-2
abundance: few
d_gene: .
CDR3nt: TGTGCCAGCAGTGAATACATAGGGACTCTCTATGGCTACACCTTC
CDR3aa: CASSEYIGTLYGYTF

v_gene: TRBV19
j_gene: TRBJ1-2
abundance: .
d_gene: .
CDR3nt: TGTGCCAGTTCCGGGGGATTTGATGGCTACACCTTC
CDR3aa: CASSGGFDGYTF

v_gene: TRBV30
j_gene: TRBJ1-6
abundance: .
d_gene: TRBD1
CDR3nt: TGTGCCTGGAGAGCAGGGGGCAATTCACCCCTCCACTTT
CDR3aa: CAWRAGGNSPLHF

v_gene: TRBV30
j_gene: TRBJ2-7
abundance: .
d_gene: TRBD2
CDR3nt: TGTGCCTGGGGTCGGGGGGGGAGTTCCTACGAGCAGTACTTC
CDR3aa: CAWGRGGSSYEQYF

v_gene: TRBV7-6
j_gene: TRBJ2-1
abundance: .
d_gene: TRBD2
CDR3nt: TGTGCCAGCAGCCCAGGACTAGCGGGTTACAATGAGCAGTTCTTC
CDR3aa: CASSPGLAGYNEQFF